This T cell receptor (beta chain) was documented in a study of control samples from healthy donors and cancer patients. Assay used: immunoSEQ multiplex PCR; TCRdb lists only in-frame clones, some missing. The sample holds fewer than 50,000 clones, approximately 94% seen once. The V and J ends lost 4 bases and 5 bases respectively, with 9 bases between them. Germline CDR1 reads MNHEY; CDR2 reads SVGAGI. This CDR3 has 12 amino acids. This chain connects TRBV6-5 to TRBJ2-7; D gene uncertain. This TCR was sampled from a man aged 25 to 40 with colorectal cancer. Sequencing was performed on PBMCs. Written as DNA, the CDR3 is TGTGCCAGCAGTTCGGACGGCCACGAGCAGTACTTC. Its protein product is CASSSDGHEQYF.